This TCR beta chain is drawn from a study of T-cell memory formation after mild COVID-19. Overall study: TCR clustering was largely donor specific.

Trimming cost V 3 bases and J 0 bases, with 12 bases left between them. This CDR3 comprises 16 residues. CDR1 LGHNA and CDR2 YSLEER come from the germline V gene. This clonotype occurred a few times. Antigen specificity is unknown. Study outcomes and limitations: The pre-infection memory compartment contained some responding clones, suggesting cross-reactive memory joined. From day 15 to 85, contracting clones were balanced between CD4 and CD8, whereas later expanders leaned toward CD4+. Those CD4+ clones that contracted were mainly in CM and EM (CD8+ ones in EMRA).

In TCRdb, the 5' RACE reads were re-called with MiXCR into one record per CDR3 protein. The sample yields about 210,000 distinct CDR3 sequences, about 10% seen once. The source material was PBMCs or a T cell subset sorted from them (not recorded which). The TCR originated in a man aged 18-30 years who had mild COVID-19 (a few samples of this study predate the infection). Cell type and time point are not known. The V call is TRBV4-3, the J call TRBJ1-3; tentatively, D is TRBD1 (5 bases). The CDR3 nucleotides are TGCGCCAGCAGCCACCGTTTGGGGGGCTCTGGAAACACCATATATTTT. This translates into CASSHRLGGSGNTIYF.